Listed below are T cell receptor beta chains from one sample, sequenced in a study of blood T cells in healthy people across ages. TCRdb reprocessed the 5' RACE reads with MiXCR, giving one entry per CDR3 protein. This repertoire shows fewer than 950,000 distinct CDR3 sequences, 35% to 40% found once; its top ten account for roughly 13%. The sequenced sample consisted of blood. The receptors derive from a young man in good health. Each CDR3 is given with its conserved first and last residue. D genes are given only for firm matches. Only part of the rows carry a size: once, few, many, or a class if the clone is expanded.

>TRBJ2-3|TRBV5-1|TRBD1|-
CASSPWTGATDTQYF
TGCGCCAGCAGCCCCTGGACAGGGGCCACAGATACGCAGTATTTT
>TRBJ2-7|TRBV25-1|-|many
CASSLFGTLTYEQYF
TGTGCCAGCAGTTTGTTCGGGACGTTGACCTACGAGCAGTACTTC
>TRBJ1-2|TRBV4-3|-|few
CASSQDRAGPGYTF
TGCGCCAGCAGCCAAGATAGGGCGGGGCCTGGCTACACCTTC
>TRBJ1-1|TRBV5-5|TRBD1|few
CASSSGTGGSNTEAFF
TGTGCCAGCAGCTCCGGGACAGGGGGTTCGAACACTGAAGCTTTCTTT
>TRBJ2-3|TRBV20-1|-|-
CSARETGSNTQYF
TGCAGTGCTAGAGAAACCGGATCGAATACGCAGTATTTT
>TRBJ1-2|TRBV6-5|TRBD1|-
CASSPGQGPQSGYTF
TGTGCCAGCAGTCCGGGACAGGGGCCCCAAAGCGGCTACACCTTC
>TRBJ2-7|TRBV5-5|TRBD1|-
CASSLPPGQTGAEQYF
TGTGCCAGCAGCTTGCCACCAGGGCAGACAGGGGCCGAGCAGTACTTC
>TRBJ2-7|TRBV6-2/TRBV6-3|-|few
CASSPSSQGSYEQYF
TGTGCCAGCAGCCCCTCGAGCCAGGGGAGCTACGAGCAGTACTTC
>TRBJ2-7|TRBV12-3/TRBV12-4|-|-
CASRQSHISYEQYF
TGTGCCAGCAGGCAATCACATATTTCCTACGAGCAGTACTTC
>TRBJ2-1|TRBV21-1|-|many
CASSKQGKAYNEQFF
TGTGCCAGCAGCAAACAGGGAAAAGCCTACAATGAGCAGTTCTTC
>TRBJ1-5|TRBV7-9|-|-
CASSLAPIGEGGNQPQHF
TGTGCCAGCAGCTTAGCTCCGATCGGGGAAGGGGGCAATCAGCCCCAGCATTTT
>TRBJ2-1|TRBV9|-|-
CASSVATVTYNEQFF
TGTGCCAGCAGCGTAGCTACGGTCACCTACAATGAGCAGTTCTTC
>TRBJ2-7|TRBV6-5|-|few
CASSSQAGGYNEQYF
TGTGCCAGCAGTTCCCAAGCGGGCGGCTACAATGAGCAGTACTTC
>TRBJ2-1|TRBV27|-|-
CASSWVADSNEQFF
TGTGCCAGCAGTTGGGTAGCGGATAGCAATGAGCAGTTCTTC
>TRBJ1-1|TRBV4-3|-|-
CASSQVGSGSTEAFF
TGCGCCAGCAGCCAGGTGGGGTCAGGGTCCACTGAAGCTTTCTTT
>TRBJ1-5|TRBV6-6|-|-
CASTDRADNQPQHF
TGTGCCAGCACCGACCGGGCAGACAATCAGCCCCAGCATTTT
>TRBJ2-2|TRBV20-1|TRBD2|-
CSARDGGGNTGELFF
TGCAGTGCTAGAGATGGGGGGGGGAACACCGGGGAGCTGTTTTTT
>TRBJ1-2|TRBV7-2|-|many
CASSSSDTDYSGYTF
TGTGCCAGCAGCTCTTCGGACACGGACTACTCCGGCTACACCTTC
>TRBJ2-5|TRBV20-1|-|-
CSADQTTGIQETQYF
TGCAGTGCCGACCAAACCACAGGGATTCAAGAGACCCAGTACTTC
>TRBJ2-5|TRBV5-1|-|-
CASGSAVKGTQYF
TGCGCCAGCGGGTCGGCAGTTAAAGGGACCCAGTACTTC
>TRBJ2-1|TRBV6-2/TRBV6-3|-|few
CASSATEFNEQFF
TGTGCCAGCAGTGCCACAGAGTTCAATGAGCAGTTCTTC
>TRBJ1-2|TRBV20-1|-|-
CSARGDSYGYTF
TGCAGTGCTAGGGGCGACAGCTATGGCTACACCTTC
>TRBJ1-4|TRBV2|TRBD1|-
CASRMTGGGEKLFF
TGTGCCAGCAGGATGACAGGGGGAGGAGAAAAACTGTTTTTT
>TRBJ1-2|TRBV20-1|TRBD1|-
CSARLSDRGDGYTF
TGCAGTGCTAGACTGTCTGACAGGGGAGATGGCTACACCTTC
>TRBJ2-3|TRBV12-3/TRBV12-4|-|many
CASSLALMSTDTQYF
TGTGCCAGCAGTTTAGCGCTCATGTCCACAGATACGCAGTATTTT
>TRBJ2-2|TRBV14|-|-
CASSPGTSNTGELFF
TGTGCCAGCAGCCCCGGGACTTCGAACACCGGTGAGCTGTTTTTT
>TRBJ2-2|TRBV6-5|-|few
CASYRTANTGELFF
TGTGCCAGCTACAGGACAGCAAACACCGGGGAGCTGTTTTTT
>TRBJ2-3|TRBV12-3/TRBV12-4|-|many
CASSVMGGTQYF
TGTGCCAGCAGCGTCATGGGGGGTACGCAGTATTTT
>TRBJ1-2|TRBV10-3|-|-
CAIMSLGDYGYTF
TGTGCCATCATGAGTCTGGGGGATTATGGCTACACCTTC
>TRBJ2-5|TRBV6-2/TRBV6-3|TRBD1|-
CASSYSLRGQKHQETQYF
TGTGCCAGCAGTTACTCGCTTCGGGGACAGAAACACCAAGAGACCCAGTACTTC
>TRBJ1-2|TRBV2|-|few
CASRGGRVDGYGYTF
TGTGCCAGCAGGGGGGGACGGGTTGATGGCTATGGCTACACCTTC
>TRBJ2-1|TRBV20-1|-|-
CSARRGRFWDEQFF
TGCAGTGCTAGGCGGGGCAGGTTTTGGGATGAGCAGTTCTTC
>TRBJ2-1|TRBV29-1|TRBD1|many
CSVEGQTYNEQFF
TGCAGCGTTGAGGGACAGACATACAATGAGCAGTTCTTC
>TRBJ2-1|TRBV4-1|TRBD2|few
CASSPSGGRGREQFF
TGCGCCAGCAGCCCTAGCGGGGGGAGAGGTCGTGAGCAGTTCTTC
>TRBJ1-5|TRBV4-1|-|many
CASSQGVGRSNQPQHF
TGCGCCAGCAGCCAAGGAGTAGGCCGTAGCAATCAGCCCCAGCATTTT
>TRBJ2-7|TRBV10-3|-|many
CAISESMAGSYNEQYF
TGTGCCATCAGTGAGTCGATGGCGGGGTCCTACAATGAGCAGTACTTC
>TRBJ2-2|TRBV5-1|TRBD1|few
CASQTGDNTGELFF
TGCGCCAGCCAAACAGGGGATAACACCGGGGAGCTGTTTTTT
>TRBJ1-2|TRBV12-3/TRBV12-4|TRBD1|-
CASSRGTGSGYTF
TGTGCCAGCAGCCGAGGGACAGGAAGCGGCTACACCTTC
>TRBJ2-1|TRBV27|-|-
CASSVMAHNEQFF
TGTGCCAGCAGTGTGATGGCCCACAATGAGCAGTTCTTC
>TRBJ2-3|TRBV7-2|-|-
CASSRERVYTDTQYF
TGTGCCAGCAGTCGGGAGCGGGTTTACACAGATACGCAGTATTTT
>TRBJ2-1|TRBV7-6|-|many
CASSLEAGSHNEQFF
TGTGCCAGCAGCTTAGAGGCAGGGTCTCACAATGAGCAGTTCTTC
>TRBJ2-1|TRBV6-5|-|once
CASSTSRDLYNEQFF
TGTGCCAGCAGCACCTCCCGGGATCTTTACAATGAGCAGTTCTTC
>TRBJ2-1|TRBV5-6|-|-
CASSALGGLDEEFF
TGTGCCAGCAGCGCCCTGGGGGGATTGGATGAGGAGTTCTTC
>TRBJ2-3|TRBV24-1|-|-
CATSDPRTAVLDTQYF
TGTGCCACCAGTGACCCTCGGACAGCTGTCTTAGATACGCAGTATTTT
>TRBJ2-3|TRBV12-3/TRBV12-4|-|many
CASSLSPTDTQYF
TGTGCCAGCAGTTTATCCCCTACAGATACGCAGTATTTT